This T cell receptor (beta chain) was sequenced in a study of T cells in Graves' hyperthyroidism and ophthalmopathy (dated by TCRdb to the late 2010s). Background for the entire study: Peripheral blood samples were taken at initial diagnosis, before any treatment was given. TCR V-J signatures able to tell the groups apart were searched for in a discovery cohort of around 95 patients, of whom 43 had Graves' ophthalmopathy and under 65 had stable Graves' hyperthyroidism. Following sampling, methimazole starting at 30 mg daily was given to hyperthyroidism patients, and high-dose intravenous methylprednisolone was given to ophthalmopathy patients. The study also compared thyroid tissue and blood T-cell repertoires from over 5 Graves' hyperthyroidism patients. The 85 to 100 discovery patients were randomly split 7:3 into training and test sets. Prospective prediction of ophthalmopathy was tested in an independent validation cohort consisting of fewer than 20 hyperthyroidism patients and approximately 16 patients who later progressed to ophthalmopathy. The paper reports TCR Vbeta CDR3 sequencing of some 140 peripheral blood samples: around 45 ophthalmopathy, fewer than 80 hyperthyroidism and approximately 17 progressor patients. Results and caveats for the whole study, not just this receptor: Blood samples also contained most of the expanded thyroid clonotypes (frequency above 0.001), which suggests that blood repertoires may reflect thyroid immune responses. Ophthalmopathy was separated from stable hyperthyroidism by a 13 V-J signature model, with just over 85% sensitivity and approximately 81% specificity obtained in cross-validation and 80%/75% obtained in testing. Sample size was not statistically predetermined, and blinding of investigators to group allocation was not performed. In validation, progression to ophthalmopathy was predicted by the model with around 70% sensitivity and 72% to 85% specificity, a median of about 6 months before onset.

The TCR beta CDR3 regions were amplified from the RNA transcripts. The first round of RT-PCR for the TCR CDR3 was performed with the HTBI primer set and the Qiagen OneStep RT-PCR kit. A second multiplex PCR round built the libraries, followed by size selection and purification. Libraries were sequenced paired-end with 100 bp reads on an Illumina HiSeq2000. The published analysis was carried out like this. Raw data were processed with SOAPnuke, discarding reads with adapters, uncalled bases, mean Phred below 15, or no exact constant-primer or identifier match. High-quality paired reads were merged using COPE v1.2.5, and each unique nucleotide sequence was defined as a clonotype. MiTCR v1.1 was used to align clonotypes to the IMGT TRBV, TRBD and TRBJ reference segments. The analysis was restricted to V-J combinations with a frequency above 0.0001, which together covered 99.2% of the repertoires. The TCS score was defined as F50 (clonal expansion) divided by E x V (chaos), with BLOSUM62-based TCRdist calculated between CDR3 peptides within each V-J. Welch's t-statistics and random forest reduced 500 to 650 V-J features to fewer than 15, which were used in a naive Bayes classifier (R e1071). Clones were called with MiXCR by TCRdb after fastp trimmed the public reads at Q25, and only in-frame beta chains were retained. Every CDR3 protein is listed once, alongside the most common genes and DNA of its rows. The authors' filters were not applied to this entry. The table for this sample lists roughly 500,000 distinct CDR3 sequences; about 14% of them were counted only once. Together, the top ten hold approximately 5.7% of the sample.

The CDR3 has 15 amino acids, counting the end cysteine and phenylalanine. The read is trimmed to its CDR3 DNA, 45 bases read in frame from base 1. At the junction V is shortened by 2 bases and J by 6 bases; bases outside the gene matches: 6. CDR1 is given as SGHVS and CDR2 as FQNEAQ, both from the germline V gene. This clonotype was seen repeatedly, ten times or more. The target of this receptor is not known. Base qualities were left out, and no much larger clone turns up one base away. Hyperthyroidism patients were aged 18 to 65 years and newly diagnosed, with disease duration of less than 2 months. The study excluded patients with uncontrolled infections, other autoimmune diseases, pregnancy or lactation. Diagnoses relied on clinical symptoms, serum thyroxine and TRAb, thyroid ultrasound and orbital computed tomography. Blood from progressor patients was drawn when they were first diagnosed with hyperthyroidism, before any ophthalmopathy symptoms appeared. Ficoll-Paque density gradient centrifugation was used to isolate PBMCs from around 9.1 ml of fresh peripheral blood. Progressor patients were defined as those initially diagnosed with Graves' hyperthyroidism in whom ophthalmopathy developed during follow-up. Total RNA was extracted with Trizol reagent, and quality was checked on an Agilent 2100 Bioanalyzer.

This sequence originates from a young woman with Graves' hyperthyroidism that later progressed to Graves' ophthalmopathy. The sequenced sample was blood. The V gene is TRBV7-8 and the J gene is TRBJ2-5, with TRBD2 identical over 10 junction bases. DNA sequence: TGTGCCAGCAGCTTAATGGGGACTAGCGAGCAGACCCAGTACTTC. Protein translation: CASSLMGTSEQTQYF.